This TCR beta chain was retrieved from a study of metastatic and nonmetastatic thyroid tumors. Germline lookup yields CDR1 SGHTA and CDR2 FQGTGA. The CDR3 runs 14 residues. This clone was found once. One junction end disagrees with the germline gene, perhaps due to a read error. Under the authors' procedure: A classifier of distant metastasis in papillary thyroid cancer was built from CDR3 differences (across clinicopathological groups). TCRdb re-called the PCR reads via MiXCR. TCRdb, rather than the study authors, made the V and J calls. The repertoire holds almost 85,000 clones, about an eighth seen once, with more than 7% in the top ten. Every patient underwent thyroid surgery untreated.

The source of this sequence is a female donor with papillary thyroid cancer or a benign thyroid nodule (not recorded which). Some clones in this sample may be carry-over from other donors' samples. The chain recombines TRBV7-3 with TRBJ2-2; the D gene is possibly TRBD1 (6 bases). Input material: tumor tissue. The CDR3 nucleotides are TGTGCCAACACCGAAACAGGGTCGACCGGGGAGCTTTTTTTT. Amino acids: CANTETGSTGELFF. The whole variable domain, remainder taken from reference TRBV7-3 and TRBJ2-2, is GAGVSQTPSNKVTEKGKYVELRCDPISGHTALYWYRQSLGQGPEFLIYFQGTGAADDSGLPNDRFFAVRPEGSVSTLKIQRTERGDSAVYLCANTETGSTGELFFGEGSRLTVL.